The 13 T cell receptor beta chains reported below all come from one sample, sequenced in a study of cytomegalovirus exposure and HLA in healthy donors (TCRdb year 2017). The library was generated by the immunoSEQ multiplex PCR assay. A mixture of 60 forward primers for TCR Vbeta segments and 13 reverse primers for TCR Jbeta segments was used in the multiplex PCR. TCRdb provides this immuneACCESS table in a form limited to in-frame rearrangements. Some clones are lacking; in checked studies, under half of them reflect an unresolved V gene, and why the rest are absent is not known. The sample table contains about 140,000 clones; only one count was recorded for 84% of them. 2% to 2.5% of the sample comes from the top ten. The sequencing input was PBMCs. The receptors were sampled from a boy younger than 10 in good health and CMV-seronegative.

The chain carries TRBV2 and TRBJ2-3; a possible D gene is TRBD1 (6 bases). Trimming took 5 bases from V and 2 from J, leaving 8 bases between them. This CDR3 contains 13 residues. From germline, CDR1 is SNHLY and CDR2 FYNNEI. CDR3 residues: CASSRDNTDTQYF. The CDR3 nucleotides are TGTGCCAGCAGTCGGGACAACACAGATACGCAGTATTTT.

This clone was observed a handful of times. This chain connects TRBV7-8 to TRBJ2-7; D call uncertain. Germline V gene sequence: CDR1 SGHVS, CDR2 FQNEAQ. Trimming removed 2 bases from V and 7 bases from J, with 12 bases in between. This CDR3 region has 13 residues. The CDR3 loop is CASSLRGLGEQYF. CDR3 coding DNA: TGTGCCAGCAGCTTAAGAGGTTTGGGTGAGCAGTACTTC.

The rearrangement links TRBV18 to TRBJ1-5; tentatively, D is TRBD1 (5 bases). The CDR3 is 13 amino acids. Between the trimmed V and J ends, which lost 3 bases and 8 bases, there was a span of 11 bases. Per the germline V gene, CDR1 is KGHSH and CDR2 is LQKENI. The CDR3 DNA reads TGTGCCAGCTCACCTCGAACACAGGAGCCCCAGCATTTT. It encodes CASSPRTQEPQHF.

A few counts support this clone. This sequence joins TRBV5-1 and TRBJ2-1, with 7 bases that match TRBD1. The CDR3 spans 16 residues. The V and J ends lost 0 bases and 8 bases, in that order; junction bases with no gene match: 11. CDR1 is SGHRS, CDR2 YFSETQ, per germline. This CDR3 reads CASSLVVTGVSHEQFF. The CDR3 bases are TGCGCCAGCAGCTTGGTCGTCACAGGGGTTTCCCATGAGCAGTTCTTC.

This clone was seen a handful of times. The rearrangement uses TRBV6-1 and TRBJ1-5, with D possibly matching TRBD1 (6 bases). V was trimmed by 0 bases and J by 7 bases, leaving 10 bases between them. The CDR3 is 14 amino acids. The germline CDR1 and CDR2 sequences are MNHNS and SASEGT. DNA of the CDR3: TGTGCCAGCAGTGAAGCGGGGACAAGCCAGCCCCAGCATTTT. As protein: CASSEAGTSQPQHF.

This clone was picked up one time. The V gene is TRBV20-1, the J gene TRBJ1-2; D not resolved. Trimming removed 6 bases at V and 5 bases at J, with 10 bases between. The germline CDR1 and CDR2 sequences are DFQATT and SNEGSKA (reference sequence). The CDR3 is made up of 11 amino acids. The CDR3 protein is CSAGRGYGYTF. DNA of the CDR3: TGCAGTGCGGGCCGAGGGTATGGCTACACCTTC.

The rearrangement joins TRBV11-2 to TRBJ2-7, with D possibly matching TRBD1 (6 bases). The CDR3 is 13 residues long. Trimming took 3 bases from V and 2 from J, leaving 8 bases between them. Germline CDR1 SGHAT, CDR2 FQNNGV. The DNA of the CDR3 is TGTGCCAGCAGCTTTGGACAGACCTACGAGCAGTACTTC. This gives the protein CASSFGQTYEQYF.

This clone showed up just once. As DNA, the CDR3 is TGTGCCAGCAGTTGGCGCGGGGCTTTGAATGAGCAGTTCTTC. Protein: CASSWRGALNEQFF. The chain has TRBV6-5 and TRBJ2-1, with D possibly matching TRBD2 (6 bases). Germline V lookup: CDR1 MNHEY, CDR2 SVGAGI. Trimming shortened V by 4 bases and J by 7 bases, and 14 bases separated the two germline ends. The CDR3 length is 14 residues.

The chain uses TRBV27 and TRBJ2-3, with TRBD2 matching over 14 bases. Trimming removed 5 bases from V and 6 bases from J; junction bases left unmatched: 10. This CDR3 comprises 17 residues. Germline assignment: CDR1 MNHEY and CDR2 SMNVEV (reference sequence). The CDR3 reads CASSTGTSGSDVDTQYF. CDR3 nucleotides: TGTGCCAGCAGTACTGGGACTAGCGGGAGTGACGTGGATACGCAGTATTTT.

Only one count was recorded for this clone. The V gene is TRBV18, the J gene TRBJ1-1, with TRBD1 as a possible D gene (5 bases). The V gene's germline CDR1 is KGHSH and CDR2 LQKENI. Trimming cost V 3 bases and J 3 bases, with 17 bases left between them. This CDR3 comprises 16 residues. DNA for the CDR3: TGTGCCAGCTCACCGTCGCCCCCGGGGGAGTACACTGAAGCTTTCTTT. Its translation: CASSPSPPGEYTEAFF. The entire variable domain, with the rest obtained from reference TRBV18 and TRBJ1-1, is as follows: NAGVMQNPRHLVRRRGQEARLRCSPMKGHSHVYWYRQLPEEGLKFMVYLQKENIIDESGMPKERFSAEFPKEGPSILRIQQVVRGDSAAYFCASSPSPPGEYTEAFFGQGTRLTVV.

The J gene is TRBJ2-2, the V gene TRBV10-3; TRBD2 aligns across 9 bases. Germline CDR1 and CDR2: ENHRY and SYGVKD. The junction had 8 bases not matched to a gene; V was cut back by 0 bases and J by 6 bases. There are 17 residues in the CDR3. This CDR3 is CAISESRRGGAAGELFF. CDR3 bases: TGTGCCATCAGTGAGTCGAGACGCGGGGGGGCTGCCGGGGAGCTGTTTTTT.

V and J are TRBV7-9 and TRBJ2-1; D is perhaps TRBD1 (6 bases). The CDR3 contains 14 residues. V lost 6 bases and J 10 bases, leaving 19 bases between the germline ends. CDR1 is SEHNR and CDR2 is FQNEAQ in the germline V gene (reference sequence). CDR3 sequence (DNA): TGTGCCAGCAGGCTGAGGGGGTCGGCACGGGAGCAGTTCTTC. This encodes CASRLRGSAREQFF.

The table lists this clone with a count of one. The chain joins TRBV5-4 to TRBJ2-3, with D maybe TRBD1 (6 bases). CDR3 length equals 12 residues. The germline V and J ends were trimmed by 0 bases and 10 bases, with 9 bases remaining between them. Germline V gene sequence: CDR1 SGHNT, CDR2 YYREEE (reference sequence). DNA of the CDR3: TGTGCCAGCAGCTTGGGCAGGGGAGCGCAGTATTTT. Translated: CASSLGRGAQYF.